What follows are 11 T cell receptor beta chains derived from one specimen sequenced in a study of blood T cell repertoires in COVID-19 (dated by TCRdb to 2018 to 2021). The protocol used for the library was the immunoSEQ multiplex PCR assay. TCRdb stores this immuneACCESS table with in-frame sequences only. Part of the clones is absent; in the studies checked, under half of the shortfall reflects unresolved V genes, and no reason is known for the rest. This sample is represented by 540,000 or so clones; 85% to 90% of them were singletons. The ten largest clones take up 7.5% to 9% of the sample. Sequencing was done on a sample of peripheral blood. Receptor source: a woman in her forties or fifties with COVID-19, enrolled during active disease.

There are a few counts of this clone. The CDR3 nucleotides read TGTGCCAGCAGTGATCTACCCATTTCAAATCAGCCCCAGCATTTT. Translation gives CASSDLPISNQPQHF. The V gene is TRBV6-1, the J gene TRBJ1-5; D unclear. The CDR3 covers 15 residues. The germline V gene has CDR1 MNHNS and CDR2 SASEGT. Trimming removed 3 bases from V and 4 bases from J, with 13 bases in between.

V is TRBV25-1 and J is TRBJ1-1, with a tentative D call TRBD1 (5 bases). This CDR3 is built from 18 residues. V was shortened by 1 base and J by 5 bases, with 23 bases between the two germline ends. Germline CDR1 MGHDK, CDR2 SYGVNS. Here the CDR3 DNA reads TGTGCCAGCAGTGAATCAATCGGGGGGTCTGGGGTCAGGACTGAAGCTTTCTTT. As protein: CASSESIGGSGVRTEAFF.

This sequence joins TRBV3-1 (or the pseudogene TRBV3-2) and TRBJ2-1, with D maybe TRBD2 (6 bases). The CDR3 sequence is 18 residues long. Germline V lookup: CDR1 LGHDT, CDR2 YNNKEL (reference sequence). Trimming left V 4 bases short and J 2 bases short, with 21 bases between. CDR3 residues: CASSRDGIGGATYNEQFF. DNA of the CDR3: TGTGCCAGCAGCCGGGACGGAATAGGAGGGGCCACCTACAATGAGCAGTTCTTC.

CDR3 DNA sequence: TGTGCCAGCAGCTTTCTTAACACAGATACGCAGTATTTT. Its protein is CASSFLNTDTQYF. The chain links TRBV7-2 to TRBJ2-3; D gene uncertain. There are 13 residues in the CDR3. The V end lost 3 bases, the J end lost 2 bases, and 6 bases lay between the germline ends. The V gene's germline CDR1 is SGHTA and CDR2 FQGNSA.

The V call is TRBV3-1 (or the pseudogene TRBV3-2), the J call TRBJ2-7, with TRBD1 matching 10 bases. CDR1 and CDR2 from the germline V gene are LGHDT and YNNKEL (reference sequence). With V trimmed by 5 bases and J by 1 base, 5 bases remained unmatched. The CDR3 is 15 amino acids. This CDR3 is CASSTRDRGSYEQYF. CDR3 in DNA: TGTGCCAGCAGCACCCGGGACAGGGGTTCCTACGAGCAGTACTTC.

This clone was counted a single time. The V gene is TRBV11-2, the J gene TRBJ2-2, with D perhaps matching TRBD1 (6 bases). V lost 5 bases, J lost 4 bases, and 14 bases lay in between. The CDR3 runs 15 residues. Germline CDR1 and CDR2: SGHAT and FQNNGV. The CDR3 loop is CASSPGQGSTGELFF. The DNA of the CDR3 is TGTGCCAGCAGCCCAGGTCAGGGGAGCACCGGGGAGCTGTTTTTT.

V and J are TRBV7-2 and TRBJ1-1, with 7 bases lining up with TRBD1. Germline values: CDR1 SGHTA, CDR2 FQGNSA. With 0 bases clipped from V and 3 bases from J, the junction kept 4 bases outside the gene matches. This CDR3 region has 15 residues. CDR3 loop: CASSLAWDRYTEAFF. The CDR3, as DNA: TGTGCCAGCAGCTTAGCCTGGGACAGATACACTGAAGCTTTCTTT.

The rearrangement links TRBV14 to TRBJ2-7; 12 bases map to TRBD1. This CDR3 region has 16 residues. After removal of 3 bases from V and 7 bases from J, the junction contained 10 bases not matched to a gene. The germline gives CDR1 SGHDN, CDR2 FVKESK. The CDR3 bases are TGTGCCAGCAGCCACCTGACGGGGACAGGGGGCGGAGAGCAGTACTTC. Residues: CASSHLTGTGGGEQYF. The full variable domain, in which reference TRBV14 and TRBJ2-7 provide the parts outside the CDR3, is EAGVTQFPSHSVIEKGQTVTLRCDPISGHDNLYWYRRVMGKEIKFLLHFVKESKQDESGMPNNRFLAERTGGTYSTLKVQPAELEDSGVYFCASSHLTGTGGGEQYFGPGTRLTVT.

This clone came up once. The V call is TRBV5-1, the J call TRBJ2-7; no clear D gene. Germline loops: CDR1 SGHRS, CDR2 YFSETQ. Trimming removed 4 bases from V and 2 bases from J, with 16 bases in between. The CDR3 consists of 15 residues. The CDR3 coding sequence is TGCGCCAGCAGCGCTGAAGCGCCGCTAGCCTACGAGCAGTACTTC. This gives the protein CASSAEAPLAYEQYF. Variable domain in full (rest from reference TRBV5-1 and TRBJ2-7): KAGVTQTPRYLIKTRGQQVTLSCSPISGHRSVSWYQQTPGQGLQFLFEYFSETQRNKGNFPGRFSGRQFSNSRSEMNVSTLELGDSALYLCASSAEAPLAYEQYFGPGTRLTVT.

The V and J genes are TRBV5-1 and TRBJ2-2, with 7 bases aligning to TRBD2. V trimming: 2 bases; J trimming: 4 bases; junction bases outside the gene matches: 5. Germline V gives CDR1 SGHRS, CDR2 YFSETQ. The CDR3 sequence is 15 residues long. The CDR3 loop is CASSFLGGGTGELFF. In nucleotides, the CDR3 is TGCGCCAGCAGCTTCCTTGGGGGGGGCACCGGGGAGCTGTTTTTT.

In this sample, this clone turned up once. This chain uses TRBV10-3 with TRBJ2-7; possibly TRBD2 for D (6 bases). V lost 11 bases and J 5 bases, leaving 13 bases between the germline ends. Germline CDR1 ENHRY, CDR2 SYGVKD. There are 11 residues in the CDR3. CDR3 protein: CASEGYHEQYF. CDR3 bases: TGTGCCTCGGAGGGGTACCACGAGCAGTACTTC.